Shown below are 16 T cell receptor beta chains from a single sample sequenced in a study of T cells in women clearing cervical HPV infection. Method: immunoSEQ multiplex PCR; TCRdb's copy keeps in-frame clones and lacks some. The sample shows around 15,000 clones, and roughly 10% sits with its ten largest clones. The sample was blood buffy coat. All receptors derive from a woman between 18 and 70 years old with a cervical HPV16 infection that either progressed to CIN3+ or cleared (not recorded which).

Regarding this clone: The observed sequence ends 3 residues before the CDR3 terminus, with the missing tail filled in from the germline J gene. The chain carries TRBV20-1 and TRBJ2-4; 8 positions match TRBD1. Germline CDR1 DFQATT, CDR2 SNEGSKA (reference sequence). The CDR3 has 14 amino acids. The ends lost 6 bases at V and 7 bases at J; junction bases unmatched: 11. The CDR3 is CSAYRQGNFNIQYF. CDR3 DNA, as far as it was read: TGCAGTGCATATCGACAGGGGAATTTCAACATT.

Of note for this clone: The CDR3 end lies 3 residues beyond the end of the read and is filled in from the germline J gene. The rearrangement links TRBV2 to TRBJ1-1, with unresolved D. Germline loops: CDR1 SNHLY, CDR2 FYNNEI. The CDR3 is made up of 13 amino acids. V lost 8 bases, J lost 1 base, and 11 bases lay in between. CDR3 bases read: TGTGCCAGCTCAATGGGCTCGAACACTGAA. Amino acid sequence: CASSMGSNTE. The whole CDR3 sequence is CASSMGSNTEAFF.

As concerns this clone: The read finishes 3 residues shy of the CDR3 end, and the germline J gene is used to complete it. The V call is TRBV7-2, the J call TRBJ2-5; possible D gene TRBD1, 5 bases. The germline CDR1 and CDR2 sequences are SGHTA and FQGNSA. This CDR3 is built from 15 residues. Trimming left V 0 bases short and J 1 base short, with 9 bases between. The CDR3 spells CASSLAGRAQETQYF. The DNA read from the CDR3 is TGTGCCAGCAGCTTAGCGGGCAGGGCCCAAGAGACC. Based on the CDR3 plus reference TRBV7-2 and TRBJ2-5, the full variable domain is GAGVSQSPSNKVTEKGKDVELRCDPISGHTALYWYRQSLGQGLEFLIYFQGNSAPDKSGLPSDRFSAERTGGSVSTLTIQRTQQEDSAVYLCASSLAGRAQETQYFGPGTRLLVL.

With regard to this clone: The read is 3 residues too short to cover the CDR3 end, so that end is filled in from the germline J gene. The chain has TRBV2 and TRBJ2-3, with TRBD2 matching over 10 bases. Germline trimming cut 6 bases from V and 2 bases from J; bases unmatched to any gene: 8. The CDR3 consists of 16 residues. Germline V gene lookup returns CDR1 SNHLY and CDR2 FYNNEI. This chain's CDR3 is CASRPTGTSVTDTQYF. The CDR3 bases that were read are TGTGCCAGCAGGCCAACCGGGACTAGCGTCACAGATACG.

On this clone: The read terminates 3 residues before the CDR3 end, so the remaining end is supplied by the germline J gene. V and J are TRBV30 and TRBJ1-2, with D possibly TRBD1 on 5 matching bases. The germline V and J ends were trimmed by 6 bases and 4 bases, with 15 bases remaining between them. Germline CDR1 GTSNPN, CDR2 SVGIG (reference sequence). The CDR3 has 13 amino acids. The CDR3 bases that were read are TGTGCCTGTCAGATCGGGGACTCCTATGGC. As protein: CACQIGDSYG. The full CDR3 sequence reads CACQIGDSYGYTF.

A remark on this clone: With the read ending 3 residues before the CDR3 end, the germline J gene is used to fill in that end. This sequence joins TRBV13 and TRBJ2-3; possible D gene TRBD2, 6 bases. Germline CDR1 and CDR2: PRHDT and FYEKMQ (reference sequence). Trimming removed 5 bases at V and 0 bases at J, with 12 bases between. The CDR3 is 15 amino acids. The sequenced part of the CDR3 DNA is TGTGCCAGCAGCCTATTAGCGGCTAGCACAGATACG. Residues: CASSLLAASTDT. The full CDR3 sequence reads CASSLLAASTDTQYF.

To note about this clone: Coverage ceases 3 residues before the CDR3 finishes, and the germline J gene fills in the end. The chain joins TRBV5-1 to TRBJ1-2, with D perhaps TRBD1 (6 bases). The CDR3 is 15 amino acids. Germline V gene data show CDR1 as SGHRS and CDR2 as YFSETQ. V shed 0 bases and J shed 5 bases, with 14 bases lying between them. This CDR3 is CASSLELGAGYGYTF. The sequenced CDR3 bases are TGCGCCAGCAGCTTGGAACTGGGGGCAGGTTATGGC.

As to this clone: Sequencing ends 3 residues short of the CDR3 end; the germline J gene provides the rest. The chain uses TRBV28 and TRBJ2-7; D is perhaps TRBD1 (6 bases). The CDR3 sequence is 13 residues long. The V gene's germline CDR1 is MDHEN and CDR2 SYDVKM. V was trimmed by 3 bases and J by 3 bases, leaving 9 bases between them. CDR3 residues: CASSFGQLYEQYF. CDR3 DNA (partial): TGTGCCAGCAGTTTCGGACAGCTCTACGAG. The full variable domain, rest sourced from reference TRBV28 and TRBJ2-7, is DVKVTQSSRYLVKRTGEKVFLECVQDMDHENMFWYRQDPGLGLRLIYFSYDVKMKEKGDIPEGYSVSREKKERFSLILESASTNQTSMYLCASSFGQLYEQYFGPGTRLTVT.

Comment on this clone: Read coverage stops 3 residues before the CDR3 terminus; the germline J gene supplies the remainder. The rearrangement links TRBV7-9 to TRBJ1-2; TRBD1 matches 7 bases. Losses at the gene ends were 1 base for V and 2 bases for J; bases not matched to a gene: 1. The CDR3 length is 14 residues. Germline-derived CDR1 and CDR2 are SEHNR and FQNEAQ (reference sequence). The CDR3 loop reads CASSLGQGNYGYTF. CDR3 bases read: TGTGCCAGCAGCTTAGGACAGGGAAACTATGGC. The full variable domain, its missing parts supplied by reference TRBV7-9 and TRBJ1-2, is DTGVSQNPRHKITKRGQNVTFRCDPISEHNRLYWYRQTLGQGPEFLTYFQNEAQLEKSRLLSDRFSAERPKGSFSTLEIQRTEQGDSAMYLCASSLGQGNYGYTFGSGTRLTVV.

CDR3 bases read: TGTGCCAGCAGCTCCGTGACAGGGTCGGTTAATGGC. It specifies CASSSVTGSVNG. The whole CDR3 region reads CASSSVTGSVNGYTF. V is TRBV11-2 and J is TRBJ1-2; 7 positions agree with TRBD1. The sequence runs out 3 residues before the end of the CDR3; the remainder is reconstructed from the germline J gene. V was clipped by 4 bases and J by 6 bases; unmatched bases: 11. Germline V lookup: CDR1 SGHAT, CDR2 FQNNGV. The CDR3 has 15 amino acids.

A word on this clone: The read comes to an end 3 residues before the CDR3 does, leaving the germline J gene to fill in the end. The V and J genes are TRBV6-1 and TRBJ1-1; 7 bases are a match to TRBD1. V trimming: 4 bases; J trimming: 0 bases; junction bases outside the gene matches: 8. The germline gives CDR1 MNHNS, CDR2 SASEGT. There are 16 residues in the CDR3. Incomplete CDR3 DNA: TGTGCCAGCAGTGCTACCCCGGACAGGTTGAACACTGAA. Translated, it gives CASSATPDRLNTE. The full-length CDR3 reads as CASSATPDRLNTEAFF.

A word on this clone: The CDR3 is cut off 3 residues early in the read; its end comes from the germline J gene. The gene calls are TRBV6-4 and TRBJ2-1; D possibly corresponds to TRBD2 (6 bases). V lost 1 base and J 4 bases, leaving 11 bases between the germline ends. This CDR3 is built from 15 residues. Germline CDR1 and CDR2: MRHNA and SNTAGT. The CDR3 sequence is CASSDFAGQYNEQFF. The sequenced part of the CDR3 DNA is TGTGCCAGCAGTGACTTTGCGGGGCAATACAATGAG.

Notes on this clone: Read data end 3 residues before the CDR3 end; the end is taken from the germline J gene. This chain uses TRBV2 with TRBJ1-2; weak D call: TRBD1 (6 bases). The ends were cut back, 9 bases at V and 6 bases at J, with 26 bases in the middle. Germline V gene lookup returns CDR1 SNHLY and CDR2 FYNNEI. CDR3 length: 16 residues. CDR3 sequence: CARPSDRPDRRHGYTF. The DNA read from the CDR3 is TGTGCCAGACCCTCGGACAGACCTGACAGAAGGCATGGC.

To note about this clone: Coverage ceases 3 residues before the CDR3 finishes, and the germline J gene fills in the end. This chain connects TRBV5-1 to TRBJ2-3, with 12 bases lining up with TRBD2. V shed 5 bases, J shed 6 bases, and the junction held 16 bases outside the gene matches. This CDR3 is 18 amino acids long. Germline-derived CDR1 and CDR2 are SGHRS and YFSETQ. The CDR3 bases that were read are TGCGCCAGCAGGCACATCCTAGCGGGAGGGCCTCGCGGTGATACG. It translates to CASRHILAGGPRGDT. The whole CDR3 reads CASRHILAGGPRGDTQYF.

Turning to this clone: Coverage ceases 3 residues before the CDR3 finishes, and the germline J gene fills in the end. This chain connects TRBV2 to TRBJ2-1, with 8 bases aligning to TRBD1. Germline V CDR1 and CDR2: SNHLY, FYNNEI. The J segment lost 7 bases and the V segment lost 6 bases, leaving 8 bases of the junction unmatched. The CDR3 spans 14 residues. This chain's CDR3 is CASSPRTGTNEQFF. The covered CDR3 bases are TGTGCCAGCAGCCCCAGGACAGGGACTAATGAG. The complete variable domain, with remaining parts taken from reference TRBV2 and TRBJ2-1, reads EPEVTQTPSHQVTQMGQEVILRCVPISNHLYFYWYRQILGQKVEFLVSFYNNEISEKSEIFDDQFSVERPDGSNFTLKIRSTKLEDSAMYFCASSPRTGTNEQFFGPGTRLTVL.

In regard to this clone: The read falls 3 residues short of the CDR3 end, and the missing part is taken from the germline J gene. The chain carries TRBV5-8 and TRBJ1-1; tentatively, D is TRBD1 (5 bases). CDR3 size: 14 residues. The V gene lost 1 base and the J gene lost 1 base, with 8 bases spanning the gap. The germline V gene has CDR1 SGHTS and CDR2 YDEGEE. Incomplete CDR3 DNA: TGTGCCAGCAGCTTGAGGGGTGGGAACACTGAA. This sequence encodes CASSLRGGNTE. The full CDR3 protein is CASSLRGGNTEAFF. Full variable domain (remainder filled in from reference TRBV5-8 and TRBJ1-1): EAGVTQSPTHLIKTRGQQATLRCSPISGHTSVYWYQQALGLGLQFLLWYDEGEERNRGNFPPRFSGRQFPNYSSELNVNALELEDSALYLCASSLRGGNTEAFFGQGTRLTVV.